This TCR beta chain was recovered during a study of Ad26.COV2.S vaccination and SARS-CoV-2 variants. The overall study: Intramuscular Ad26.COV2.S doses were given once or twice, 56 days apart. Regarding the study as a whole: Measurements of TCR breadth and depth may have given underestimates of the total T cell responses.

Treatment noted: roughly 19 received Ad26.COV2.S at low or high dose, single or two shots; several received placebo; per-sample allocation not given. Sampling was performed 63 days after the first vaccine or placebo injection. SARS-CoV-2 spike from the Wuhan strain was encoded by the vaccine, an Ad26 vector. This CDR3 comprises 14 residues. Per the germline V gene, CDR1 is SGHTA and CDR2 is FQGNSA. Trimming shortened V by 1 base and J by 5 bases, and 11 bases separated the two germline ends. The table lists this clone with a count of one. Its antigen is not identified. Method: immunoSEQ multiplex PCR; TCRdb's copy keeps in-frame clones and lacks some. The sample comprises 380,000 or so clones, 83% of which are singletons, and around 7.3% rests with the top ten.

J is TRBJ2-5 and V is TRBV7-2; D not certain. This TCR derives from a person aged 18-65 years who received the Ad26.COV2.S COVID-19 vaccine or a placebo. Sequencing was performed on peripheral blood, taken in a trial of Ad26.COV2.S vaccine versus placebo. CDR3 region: CASSLDLGWETQYF. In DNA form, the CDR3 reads TGTGCCAGCAGCTTAGATTTAGGGTGGGAGACCCAGTACTTC.